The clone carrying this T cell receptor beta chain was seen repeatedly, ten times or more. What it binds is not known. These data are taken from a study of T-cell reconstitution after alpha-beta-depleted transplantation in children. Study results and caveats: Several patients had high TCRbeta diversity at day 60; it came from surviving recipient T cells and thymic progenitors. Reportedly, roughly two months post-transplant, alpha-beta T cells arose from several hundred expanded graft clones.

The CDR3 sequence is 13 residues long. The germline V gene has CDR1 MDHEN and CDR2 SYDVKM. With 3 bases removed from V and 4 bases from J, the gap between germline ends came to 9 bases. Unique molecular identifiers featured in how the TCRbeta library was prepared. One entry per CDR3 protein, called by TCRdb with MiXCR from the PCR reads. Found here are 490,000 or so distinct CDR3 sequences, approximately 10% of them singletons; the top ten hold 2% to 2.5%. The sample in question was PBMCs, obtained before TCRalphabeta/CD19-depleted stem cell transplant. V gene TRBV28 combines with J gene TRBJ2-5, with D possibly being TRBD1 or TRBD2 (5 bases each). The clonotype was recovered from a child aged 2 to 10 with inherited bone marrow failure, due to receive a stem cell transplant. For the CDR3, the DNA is TGTGCCAGCAGTTTTACCGGGACAGAGACCCAGTACTTC. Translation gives CASSFTGTETQYF.